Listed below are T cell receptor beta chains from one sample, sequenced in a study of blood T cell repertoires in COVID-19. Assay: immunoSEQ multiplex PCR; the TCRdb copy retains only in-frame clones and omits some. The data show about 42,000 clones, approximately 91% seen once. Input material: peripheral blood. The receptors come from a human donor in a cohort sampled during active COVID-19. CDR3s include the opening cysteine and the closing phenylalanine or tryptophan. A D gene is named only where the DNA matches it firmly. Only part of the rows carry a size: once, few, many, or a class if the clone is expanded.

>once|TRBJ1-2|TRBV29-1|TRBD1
CSVEGGQGARGYTF
TGCAGCGTTGAAGGGGGACAGGGGGCTCGGGGCTACACCTTC
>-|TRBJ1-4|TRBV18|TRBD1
CASSPTGGDEKLFF
TGTGCCAGCTCACCTACAGGGGGCGATGAAAAACTGTTTTTT
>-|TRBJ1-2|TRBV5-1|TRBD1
CASSWTGGNVGYTF
TGCGCCAGCAGTTGGACAGGGGGCAACGTTGGCTACACCTTC
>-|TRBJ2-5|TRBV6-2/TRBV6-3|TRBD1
CASSKTPGQGFQETQYF
TGTGCCAGCAGTAAAACCCCGGGACAGGGGTTCCAAGAGACCCAGTACTTC
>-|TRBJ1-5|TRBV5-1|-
CASSLEWGGNQPQHF
TGCGCCAGCAGCTTGGAGTGGGGAGGCAATCAGCCCCAGCATTTT
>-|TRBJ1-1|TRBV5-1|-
CASSSNPGSSLNTEAFF
TGCGCCAGCAGCTCCAATCCAGGGTCCTCGTTGAACACTGAAGCTTTCTTT
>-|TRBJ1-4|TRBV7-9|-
CASSLEPQGFNEKLFF
TGTGCCAGCAGCTTAGAACCCCAGGGTTTTAATGAAAAACTGTTTTTT
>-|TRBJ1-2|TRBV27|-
CASSPSHSYGYTF
TGTGCCAGCAGTCCATCTCACAGCTATGGCTACACCTTC
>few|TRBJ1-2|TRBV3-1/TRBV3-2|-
CASSQVGQTYGYTF
TGTGCCAGCAGCCAAGTCGGACAAACCTATGGCTACACCTTC
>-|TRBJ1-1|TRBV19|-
CASSISPGTEAFF
TGTGCCAGTAGTATTTCCCCGGGCACTGAAGCTTTCTTT
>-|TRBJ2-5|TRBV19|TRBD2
CASSQSGGQETQYF
TGTGCCAGTAGCCAGAGCGGGGGGCAAGAGACCCAGTACTTC
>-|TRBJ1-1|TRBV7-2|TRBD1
CASSLVAGGYTEAFF
TGTGCCAGCAGCTTAGTCGCAGGGGGGTACACTGAAGCTTTCTTT
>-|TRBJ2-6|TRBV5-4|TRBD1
CASSRGGTGASSGANVLTF
TGTGCCAGCAGCCGAGGAGGGACAGGTGCTAGCTCTGGGGCCAACGTCCTGACTTTC
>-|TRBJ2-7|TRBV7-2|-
CASSLALGTQYEQYF
TGTGCCAGCAGCTTAGCGCTCGGGACTCAATACGAGCAGTACTTC
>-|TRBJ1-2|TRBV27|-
CASSPSVGGPRDGYTF
TGTGCCAGCAGTCCGAGTGTCGGGGGGCCGAGGGATGGCTACACCTTC
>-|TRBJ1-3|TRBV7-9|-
CASFLVAPGNTIYF
TGTGCCAGCTTCCTCGTGGCTCCCGGAAACACCATATATTTT
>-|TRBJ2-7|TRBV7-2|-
CASSLDAAGSPYEQYF
TGTGCCAGCAGCTTAGATGCGGCGGGGAGCCCCTACGAGCAGTACTTC
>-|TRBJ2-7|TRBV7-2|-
CASSLSYEQYF
TGTGCCAGCAGCCTGAGCTACGAGCAGTACTTC
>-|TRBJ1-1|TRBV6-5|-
CASRATGMNTEAFF
TGTGCCAGCAGGGCAACAGGCATGAACACTGAAGCTTTCTTT
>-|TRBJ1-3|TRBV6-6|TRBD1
CASSSRQGAEGNTIYF
TGTGCCAGCAGTTCGCGACAGGGGGCGGAGGGAAACACCATATATTTT
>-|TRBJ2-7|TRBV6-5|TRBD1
CASSYALGTGGSEQYF
TGTGCCAGCAGTTACGCTTTAGGGACAGGGGGTTCCGAGCAGTACTTC
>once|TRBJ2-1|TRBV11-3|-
CASSSDGVPYNEQFF
TGTGCCAGCAGCTCGGACGGGGTCCCCTACAATGAGCAGTTCTTC
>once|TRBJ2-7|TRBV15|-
CATSRDLGDEQYF
TGTGCCACCAGCAGAGATCTAGGGGACGAGCAGTACTTC
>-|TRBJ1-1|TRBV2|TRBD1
CASRGRTGGELGNTEAFF
TGTGCCAGCAGGGGCAGGACAGGGGGCGAATTAGGGAACACTGAAGCTTTCTTT
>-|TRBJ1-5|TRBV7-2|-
CASSFRETNQPQHF
TGTGCCAGCAGCTTTAGAGAAACTAATCAGCCCCAGCATTTT